This T cell receptor (beta chain) derives from a study of CXCR3-negative and CXCR3-positive naive CD8 T cells. Whole-study results and caveats: From TRB CDR3 properties, TCR strength was inferred; surface CD5 did not differ between naive subsets. Comparably high diversity was seen in both naive subsets, and much lower diversity in memory CD8+ cells.

Every CD8+ T cell subset underwent triplicate sorting at under 350,000 cells apiece. A note on this clonotype: The antigen is undetermined.

The study made its TRB cDNA libraries by 5' RACE, adding UMI labels. TCRdb reanalyzed the 5' RACE reads, giving one entry per CDR3 protein sequence and no DNA. With more than 50,000 distinct CDR3 sequences in the sample, the ten largest clones hold roughly 0.42%. The CDR3 length is 14 residues. The germline V gene has CDR1 SQVTM and CDR2 ANQGSEA. V gene TRBV29-1 combines with J gene TRBJ2-7; lacking DNA, the TRBD2 call made by TCRdb goes unchecked. Sequenced material: naive CXCR3- CD8+ T cells from blood. The subset: CD45RO-CCR7+CD27+CD95- naive CD8+ T cells lacking CXCR3 (TNR3-). The sequence was obtained from a human donor in good health. Some clones in this sample may be carry-over from other donors' samples. CDR3 in amino acids: CSVEASGVTYEQYF.